The next 9 T cell receptor beta chains were all read from a single sample in a study of T-cell memory formation after mild COVID-19. TCRdb re-called the 5' RACE reads with MiXCR, one entry per CDR3 protein. The table includes a few hundred thousand distinct CDR3 sequences, 16% detected once. Sequencing input: PBMCs or a T cell subset sorted from them (not recorded which). These receptors came from a man younger than 30 who had mild COVID-19 (a few samples of this study predate the infection). Cell type and time point are not known.

The V call is TRBV2, the J call TRBJ2-7, with TRBD1 identical over 8 bases. The CDR3 runs to 16 residues. Germline values: CDR1 SNHLY, CDR2 FYNNEI. V lost 8 bases to trimming and J lost 3 bases; unmatched junction nucleotides: 15. CDR3 sequence (DNA): TGTGCCAGCGTCGGCAGGGGGCCAGATGGCTACTACGAGCAGTACGTC. This sequence encodes CASVGRGPDGYYEQYV.

The chain has TRBV6-2 or TRBV6-3 and TRBJ1-2; a possible D gene is TRBD1 (5 bases). Germline values: CDR1 MNHEY, CDR2 SVGEGT. The CDR3 totals 15 residues. Deletions cut 3 bases from V and 0 bases from J, with 11 bases between. The CDR3 region is CASSYDDRSNYGYTF. The CDR3 nucleotides are TGTGCCAGCAGTTATGACGACAGATCTAACTATGGCTACACCTTC.

The chain couples TRBV7-8 to TRBJ1-5; D call uncertain. V dropped 0 bases and J dropped 6 bases, with 15 bases sitting between them. This CDR3 is 16 amino acids long. The germline CDR1 and CDR2 sequences are SGHVS and FQNEAQ. The CDR3 protein is CASSLARVTRSQPQHF. DNA for the CDR3: TGTGCCAGCAGCTTAGCGCGGGTCACACGAAGTCAGCCCCAGCATTTT.

The chain combines TRBV5-1 with TRBJ2-2; D is ambiguous. The germline V and J ends were trimmed by 0 bases and 3 bases, with 12 bases remaining between them. Germline assignment: CDR1 SGHRS and CDR2 YFSETQ. This CDR3 is 16 amino acids long. CDR3 in amino acids: CASSLARGVHTGELFF. The CDR3, as DNA: TGCGCCAGCAGCTTGGCCCGCGGAGTACACACCGGGGAGCTGTTTTTT. The full variable domain, with the rest looked up from reference TRBV5-1 and TRBJ2-2, is KAGVTQTPRYLIKTRGQQVTLSCSPISGHRSVSWYQQTPGQGLQFLFEYFSETQRNKGNFPGRFSGRQFSNSRSEMNVSTLELGDSALYLCASSLARGVHTGELFFGEGSRLTVL.

The V and J genes are TRBV15 and TRBJ2-5; 7 bases match TRBD1. The CDR3 totals 15 residues. The trim removed 0 bases at V and 2 bases at J, leaving 3 bases unmatched. Germline V CDR1 and CDR2: LNHNV, YYDKDF (reference sequence). CDR3 DNA: TGTGCCACCAGCAGAGATCGGGGACAGCAAGAGACCCAGTACTTC. Its translation is CATSRDRGQQETQYF.

The chain joins TRBV12-3 or TRBV12-4 to TRBJ2-1; 8 nucleotides line up with TRBD2. There are 15 residues in the CDR3. The V and J ends lost 5 bases and 6 bases, in that order; junction bases with no gene match: 9. CDR3 nucleotide sequence: TGTGCCAGCAGTCCGGGAGCGGGGGATTCCAATGAGCAGTTCTTC. This gives the protein CASSPGAGDSNEQFF.

This clonotype was counted at least ten times. This sequence joins TRBV27 and TRBJ1-5; D is possibly TRBD1 (5 bases). CDR3 length equals 14 residues. The V end was cut by 2 bases, the J end by 5 bases, with 10 bases between. Germline assignment: CDR1 MNHEY and CDR2 SMNVEV (reference sequence). The chain's CDR3 is CASSLGRGDQPQHF. In DNA, the CDR3 is TGTGCCAGCAGTTTAGGACGGGGGGATCAGCCCCAGCATTTT.

This chain joins TRBV20-1 and TRBJ2-5; 10 positions agree with TRBD1. Per germline, CDR1 DFQATT and CDR2 SNEGSKA (reference sequence). The length of the CDR3 is 15 residues. J lost 1 base, V lost 2 bases, and 4 bases had no gene match. In nucleotides, the CDR3 is TGCAGTGCTAGATCGGACAGGGGGACCCAAGAGACCCAGTACTTC. It is translated as CSARSDRGTQETQYF.

This clonotype occurred a few times. The gene calls are TRBV6-6 and TRBJ2-7; D might be TRBD1 (6 bases). This CDR3 is built from 15 residues. The V end lost 7 bases, the J end lost 1 base, and 17 bases lay between the germline ends. Germline V gives CDR1 MNHNY, CDR2 SVGAGI (reference sequence). CDR3 DNA sequence: TGTGCCAGCACCGAGGGCAGGGGTTTATCCTACGAGCAGTACTTC. Translated, it gives CASTEGRGLSYEQYF.